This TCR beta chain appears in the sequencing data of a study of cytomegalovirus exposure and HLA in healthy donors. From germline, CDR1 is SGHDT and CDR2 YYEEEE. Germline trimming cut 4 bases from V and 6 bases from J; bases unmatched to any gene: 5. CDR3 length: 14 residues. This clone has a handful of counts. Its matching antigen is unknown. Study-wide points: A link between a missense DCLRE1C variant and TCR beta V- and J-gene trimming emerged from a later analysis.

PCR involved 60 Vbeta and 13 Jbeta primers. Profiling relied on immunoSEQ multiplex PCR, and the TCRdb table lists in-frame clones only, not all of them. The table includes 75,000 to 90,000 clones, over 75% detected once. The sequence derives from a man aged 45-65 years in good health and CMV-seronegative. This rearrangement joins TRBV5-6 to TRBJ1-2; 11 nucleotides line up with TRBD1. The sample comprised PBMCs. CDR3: CASSGGTGGHGYTF. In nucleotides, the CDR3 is TGTGCCAGCAGCGGCGGGACAGGGGGACATGGCTACACCTTC.